The rows below give T cell receptor beta chains drawn from one sample of a study of T cells of healthy individuals. Each CDR3 protein gets one entry after TCRdb re-called the 5' RACE reads with MiXCR. This repertoire shows about 96,000 distinct CDR3 sequences, about 16% found once; its top ten account for 6% to 8%. All receptors derive from a human donor in good health. Both conserved end residues are part of each CDR3. The D gene is left open where the match is weak. Only part of the rows carry a size: once, few, many, or a class if the clone is expanded.

v_call	d_call	clone_size	j_call	cdr3_nt	cdr3_aa
TRBV19	.	few	TRBJ2-5	TGTGCCAGTAGTTCGGACAAAGAGACCCAGTACTTC	CASSSDKETQYF
TRBV12-3/TRBV12-4	TRBD2	.	TRBJ2-2	TGTGCCAGCAGTTTAGCCAGCGGGAGGGCCGGGGACACCGGGGAGCTGTTTTTT	CASSLASGRAGDTGELFF
TRBV29-1	.	few	TRBJ2-5	TGCAGCGTTGAACAGGGCCAAGAGACCCAGTACTTC	CSVEQGQETQYF
TRBV5-6	.	.	TRBJ2-7	TGTGCCAGCAGCTCCGGGACACCAAACGAGCAGTACTTC	CASSSGTPNEQYF
TRBV13	.	many	TRBJ1-4	TGTGCCAGCAGCTTAGTTCCGGGGGCAAATGAAAAACTGTTTTTT	CASSLVPGANEKLFF
TRBV9	.	few	TRBJ2-5	TGTGCCAGCAGCGTAGGAGGGGGGGTACAAGAGACCCAGTACTTC	CASSVGGGVQETQYF
TRBV7-2	.	many	TRBJ2-7	TGTGCCAGCAGCTTAGAATTAGCTGCATCCTACGAGCAGTACTTC	CASSLELAASYEQYF
TRBV7-8	TRBD1	many	TRBJ2-5	TGTGCCAGCAGCTCGCCGGGACAGAAGGAGACCCAGTACTTC	CASSSPGQKETQYF
TRBV2	TRBD1	few	TRBJ2-6	TGTGCCAGCAGAAGGGACAGCGCCGGGGCCAACGTCCTGACTTTC	CASRRDSAGANVLTF
TRBV24-1	TRBD2	.	TRBJ2-3	TGTGCCACCAGTGATCTTAGGGTAGCGGGAGGCCCAGATACGCAGTATTTT	CATSDLRVAGGPDTQYF
TRBV6-1	.	many	TRBJ1-5	TGTGCCAGCAGTGATCGAGCGGGAGGCAATCAGCCCCAGCATTTT	CASSDRAGGNQPQHF